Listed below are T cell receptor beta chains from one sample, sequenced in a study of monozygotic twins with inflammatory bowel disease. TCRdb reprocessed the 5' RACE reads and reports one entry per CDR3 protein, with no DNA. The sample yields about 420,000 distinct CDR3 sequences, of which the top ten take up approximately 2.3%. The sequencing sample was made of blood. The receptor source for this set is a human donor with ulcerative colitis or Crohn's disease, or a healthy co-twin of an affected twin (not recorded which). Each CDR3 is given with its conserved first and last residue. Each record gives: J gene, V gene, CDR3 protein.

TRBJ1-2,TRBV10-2,CASRNRDWGYTF
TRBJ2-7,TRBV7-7,CASSLHPPGTGGGQSYEQYF
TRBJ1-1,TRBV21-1,CASSKGGVSLNTEAFF
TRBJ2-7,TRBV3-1,CASSSRTGASSYEQYF
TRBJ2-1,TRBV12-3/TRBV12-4,CASTIRDTPYNEQFF
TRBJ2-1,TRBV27,CASRRIDPNEQFF
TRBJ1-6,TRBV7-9,CASSPDGASRNNSPLHF
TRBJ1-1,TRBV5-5,CASSLQVPAEDFF
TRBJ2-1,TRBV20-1,CSPTSPAGDDEQFF
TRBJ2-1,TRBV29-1,CSVPAPSGFSYNEQFF
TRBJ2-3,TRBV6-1,CATRGAQDDSTQYF
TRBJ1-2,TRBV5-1,CASSVVSGNGYSIYGYTF
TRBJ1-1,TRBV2,CASILKLRDRNTEAFF
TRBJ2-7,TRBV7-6,CASSLGGTGQYEQYF
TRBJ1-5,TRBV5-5,CASSLNVGQPQHF
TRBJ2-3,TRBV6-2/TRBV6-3,CASSSNPSATDTQYF
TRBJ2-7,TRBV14,CASSQIGTAEYEQYF